The present entry profiles one TCR beta chain with its context. Which antigen it targets is not known. No per-base quality is available; no much larger clone lies one base away. CDR1 and CDR2 are drawn from the germline V gene: ENHRY, SYGVKD. CDR3 length: 17 amino acids, cysteine to phenylalanine. Of all the DNA, just the CDR3 is kept, 51 bases in frame from base 1. Germline trimming: 8 bases from V, 5 bases from J; junction bases outside gene matches: 12. This sample stems from a study of shared clonotypes between healthy human individuals (dated by TCRdb to the early 2020s). With respect to the entire study: A couple of women and three men aged 18 to 49 years were included in the cohort. Each donor's leukapheresis produced roughly between roughly 0.85 and 10 billion PBMCs. The study deeply sequenced blood TCR repertoires of about 5 healthy adults to estimate repertoire size and the extent of clonotype sharing between individuals. To increase sequencing depth and limit assay-specific biases, different laboratories used diverse techniques to prepare libraries and sequence TCR repertoires. For each donor, three plates each were used for CD4 naive and CD4 memory, two plates were used for CD8 naive, and one plate was used for CD8 memory. General findings and caveats noted by the study authors: Because the study included a small number of donors, the genetic and exposure-history diversity represented was limited. Sampling was restricted to blood, and TCR repertoires in tissue are likely to differ from TCR repertoires in blood. Sharing across several donors was observed for approximately 5% of naive CD4, over 3% of naive CD8, 2.3% of memory CD4, and about 0.4% of memory CD8 clonotypes. Rarefaction of sorted-subset datasets indicated incomplete sequencing despite the large sequencing depth. Higher generation probabilities were observed for clonotypes shared by all four sorted-subset donors than for non-shared clonotypes. Naive subsets generally had larger estimated clonotype richness than memory subsets. Based on pairwise subsampling, the degree of clonotype sharing among donors was expected to be affected by sequencing depth.

Using the deep immunoSEQ assay, TCR CDR3 regions were amplified from genomic DNA by multiplex PCR. For each cell subset, the extracted genomic DNA was distributed evenly across all wells of several immunoSEQ 96-well plates, and each plate served as one replicate. Each replicate PCR for sorted subsets received about 210 ng genomic DNA, equal to 30,000 or so T cell genomes. Purified libraries were measured with a Qubit 3.0 fluorometer, size-checked on a Bioanalyzer 2100, and measured again with the KAPA Library Quantification kit. A separate single-read 150-cycle Illumina NextSeq 550 flow cell was used to sequence each immunoSEQ 96-well plate. Under the source paper's analysis protocol: The immunoSEQ output contained only junctional sequences without quality scores, so filtering could not match that applied to full-length reads. Sequences were annotated with PyIR, a Python wrapper for IgBLAST v1.9, using IMGT germline references to assign V/J genes and CDR3. Reads were removed for weak V/J assignments (E-value above 1e-6), missing CDR3, stop codons, out-of-frame junctions, or ambiguous translated residues. V3J clonotypes were defined by identical inferred V gene, J gene, and CDR3 amino acid sequence. The percentage overlap between two repertoires was calculated by dividing the number of shared unique clonotypes by the size of the smaller repertoire. Three approaches were used to assess repertoire richness: RTK rarefaction, the Chao1 estimator, and Recon v2.1 estimates of unobserved clonotypes. OLGA was used to compute generation probabilities for all TCRbeta clonotypes that the gDNA method yielded from a handful of donors. TCRdb limited this immuneACCESS table to in-frame rearrangements with V and J called. A share of clones is missing; checked studies link under half to unresolved V genes, and the rest is unexplained. V, J and clone size reflect that table, while D and trimming were determined from the DNA. This sample gives about 580,000 clones in total; 95% to 98% of them show up just once. The ten largest clones take up around 0.3% of the sample.

CD8 naive samples consisted of CD45RO-negative cells that were positively selected for CCR7, yielding a CD45RA+CCR7+ population without TemRA cells. Healthy HIV-negative adults with no recently reported acute infections or vaccinations were included as donors. Only Caucasian adults living in Nashville, Tennessee, USA were represented among the donors. After blood collection by leukapheresis, PBMCs were isolated using Ficoll-Histopaque density gradient centrifugation and then cryopreserved in the vapor phase of liquid nitrogen. Analytical flow cytometry was used to check the purity and quantity of every magnetically sorted T cell population. Genomic DNA was isolated from each sorted fraction and quantified by UV absorbance on a Nanodrop 2000c.

Sequencing was performed on naive CD8+ T cells sorted from blood. In light of the paper, this sample's cell subset or site label describes: CD45RA+CCR7+. The V and J segments used are TRBV10-3 and TRBJ2-3; TRBD2 agrees with 14 junctional bases. The receptor's source is a man younger than 45 in good health. The CDR3 protein sequence reads: CAIGTGLAGVFRDTQYF. At the DNA level, the sequence is TGTGCCATCGGCACGGGACTAGCGGGAGTGTTCAGAGATACGCAGTATTTT.